This entry lists 21 T cell receptor beta chains sequenced from one sample in a study of early T cells in non-severe SARS-CoV-2 infection. TCRdb called the 5' RACE reads again in MiXCR, with one record for every CDR3 protein. The sample carries about 79,000 distinct CDR3 sequences, approximately 13% recorded once. Sample: whole blood. These receptors all stem from an adult who was a healthcare worker with PCR-confirmed SARS-CoV-2 infection or an uninfected control (not recorded which).

V is TRBV28 and J is TRBJ2-3, with D tentatively TRBD2 (5 bases). This CDR3 is built from 15 residues. With 8 bases removed from V and 4 bases from J, the gap between germline ends came to 19 bases. CDR1 is MDHEN and CDR2 is SYDVKM in the germline V gene. Here the CDR3 DNA reads TGTGCCAGCGGCTTGGGCATACTAGAGGCAGATACGCAGTATTTT. This sequence encodes CASGLGILEADTQYF. The full variable domain, rest sourced from reference TRBV28 and TRBJ2-3, is DVKVTQSSRYLVKRTGEKVFLECVQDMDHENMFWYRQDPGLGLRLIYFSYDVKMKEKGDIPEGYSVSREKKERFSLILESASTNQTSMYLCASGLGILEADTQYFGPGTRLTVL.

This clonotype has only a few counts. V is TRBV13 and J is TRBJ2-7; 7 nucleotides agree with TRBD2. CDR1 is PRHDT and CDR2 is FYEKMQ in the germline V gene (reference sequence). J gave up 0 bases and V 5 bases, and 13 bases lay outside the gene matches. The length of the CDR3 is 17 residues. The CDR3 reads CASSPTSAGDFSYEQYF. CDR3 nucleotides: TGTGCCAGCAGCCCTACCTCGGCGGGGGACTTCTCCTACGAGCAGTACTTC.

This CDR3 is CASSPRLSGEQYF. The CDR3 region has the DNA TGTGCCAGCAGCCCCAGATTGTCCGGGGAGCAGTACTTC. V usage is TRBV7-9 and J usage is TRBJ2-7; unclear D gene. Germline V gene sequence: CDR1 SEHNR, CDR2 FQNEAQ (reference sequence). V lost 5 bases and J 7 bases, leaving 15 bases between the germline ends. The CDR3 totals 13 residues.

This clonotype was recorded a few times. CDR3 region: CASSLQAFGETQYF. The CDR3 DNA sequence: TGTGCCAGCAGTTTGCAGGCCTTTGGGGAGACCCAGTACTTC. The V gene is TRBV28, the J gene TRBJ2-5; no firm D call. CDR1 is MDHEN, CDR2 SYDVKM, per germline. V gave up 3 bases and J gave up 5 bases, with 13 bases separating them. The length of the CDR3 is 14 residues.

V usage is TRBV28 and J usage is TRBJ1-2; TRBD1 agrees at 10 bases. Trimming took 6 bases from V and 3 from J; bases not matched to a gene: 4. The CDR3 is made up of 14 amino acids. CDR1 and CDR2 from the germline V gene are MDHEN and SYDVKM. The CDR3 DNA reads as TGTGCCAGCAGCCGGGACAGGGGAGACTATGGCTACACCTTC. Its translation: CASSRDRGDYGYTF.

This clonotype came up a few times. The chain couples TRBV4-2 to TRBJ2-7; D unresolved. This CDR3 is built from 15 residues. The V end lost 0 bases, the J end lost 3 bases, and 12 bases lay between the germline ends. Germline CDR1 is LGHNA and CDR2 is YNFKEQ. The CDR3 reads CASSQEVRWDYEQYF. In DNA, the CDR3 is TGTGCCAGCAGCCAAGAGGTCCGATGGGACTACGAGCAGTACTTC.

This clonotype was detected a few times. The J gene is TRBJ2-7, the V gene TRBV19, with D possibly being TRBD2 (5 bases). This CDR3 has 16 amino acids. CDR1 is LNHDA and CDR2 is SQIVND in the germline V gene (reference sequence). Trimming removed 1 base at V and 7 bases at J, with 20 bases between. The chain's CDR3 is CASSIVRGTQFGEQYF. CDR3 DNA sequence: TGTGCCAGTAGTATAGTTCGGGGAACCCAGTTCGGGGAGCAGTACTTC. Drawing the rest from reference TRBV19 and TRBJ2-7, the complete variable domain is DGGITQSPKYLFRKEGQNVTLSCEQNLNHDAMYWYRQDPGQGLRLIYYSQIVNDFQKGDIAEGYSVSREKKESFPLTVTSAQKNPTAFYLCASSIVRGTQFGEQYFGPGTRLTVT.

The chain employs TRBV6-1 and TRBJ2-7; D unclear. V was cut by 5 bases and J by 3 bases, with 17 bases left in between. The CDR3 is 15 residues long. The germline gives CDR1 MNHNS, CDR2 SASEGT. CDR3 amino acids: CASSPSVENLYEQYF. The CDR3 bases are TGTGCCAGCAGTCCCTCCGTAGAAAATCTCTACGAGCAGTACTTC.

About this clonotype: A much larger clonotype is one base distant, so this may be a read error. The genes are TRBV24-1 and TRBJ2-3; 7 bases are shared with TRBD1. There are 15 residues in the CDR3. CDR1 and CDR2 from the germline V gene are KGHDR and SFDVKD. J lost 2 bases, V lost 9 bases, and 10 bases had no gene match. CDR3 bases: TGTGCCACCGGACCCAGGACAGGAGTCACAGATACGCAGTATTTT. Translating it yields CATGPRTGVTDTQYF.

This clonotype was recorded at least ten times. The genes are TRBV7-2 and TRBJ2-3, with a weak D call TRBD2 (7 bases). Trimming stripped 6 bases from V and 1 base from J, with 8 bases between. CDR1 SGHTA and CDR2 FQGNSA come from the germline V gene. CDR3 length: 13 residues. CDR3 loop: CASRRGRTDTQYF. The CDR3 DNA is TGTGCCAGCAGGCGGGGGCGCACAGATACGCAGTATTTT.

This clonotype was found a few times. The V gene is TRBV2, the J gene TRBJ2-5, with a tentative D call TRBD1 (6 bases). Germline V lookup: CDR1 SNHLY, CDR2 FYNNEI. This CDR3 has 16 residues. V lost 4 bases, J lost 2 bases, and 17 bases lay in between. DNA of the CDR3: TGTGCCAGCAGTGGGCAGGGGTCGATCCATCAAGAGACCCAGTACTTC. It is translated as CASSGQGSIHQETQYF.

At least ten counts were recorded for this clonotype. The CDR3 DNA follows: TGTGCCATCAGTGCCCAAGCCCAAGAGACCCAGTACTTC. Protein product: CAISAQAQETQYF. This chain joins TRBV10-3 and TRBJ2-5; D is ambiguous. Deletions cut 4 bases from V and 1 base from J, with 7 bases between. This CDR3 is built from 13 residues. The V gene's germline CDR1 is ENHRY and CDR2 SYGVKD.

This clonotype was observed many times. J is TRBJ2-1 and V is TRBV27, with TRBD2 identical over 10 bases. Losses at the gene ends were 2 bases for V and 4 bases for J; bases not matched to a gene: 5. The CDR3 length is 16 residues. CDR1 MNHEY and CDR2 SMNVEV come from the germline V gene (reference sequence). The CDR3: CASSLGAGGGYNEQFF. The DNA of the CDR3 is TGTGCCAGCAGTTTAGGAGCGGGAGGGGGGTACAATGAGCAGTTCTTC.

J is TRBJ1-1 and V is TRBV7-9; D might be TRBD1 (6 bases). Germline loops: CDR1 SEHNR, CDR2 FQNEAQ (reference sequence). V dropped 7 bases and J dropped 0 bases, with 18 bases sitting between them. The CDR3 contains 16 residues. The CDR3 DNA sequence: TGTGCCAGCATCCATACAGGGAGTGGGCTGAACACTGAAGCTTTCTTT. As protein: CASIHTGSGLNTEAFF.

This clonotype was seen ten or more times. V and J are TRBV10-1 and TRBJ2-1; perhaps TRBD2 as D (5 bases). The CDR3 loop spans 12 amino acids. Per the germline V gene, CDR1 is WNHNN and CDR2 is SYGVQD (reference sequence). V lost 9 bases to trimming and J lost 7 bases, with 13 bases between them. CDR3 nucleotides: TGCGCCAGGGACTCGCCGGGTAATGAGCAGTTCTTC. This codes for CARDSPGNEQFF.

This clonotype was seen more than once but under ten times. The genes are TRBV29-1 and TRBJ2-2; no definite D call. The CDR3 length is 12 residues. V lost 7 bases, J lost 1 base, and 7 bases lay in between. Germline CDR1 reads SQVTM; CDR2 reads ANQGSEA. The CDR3 spells CSGLRNTGELFF. The CDR3 DNA follows: TGCAGCGGCCTCCGGAACACCGGGGAGCTGTTTTTT.

This clonotype showed up just a few times. V is TRBV6-1 and J is TRBJ2-1; TRBD1 might be the D (6 bases). Germline V gives CDR1 MNHNS, CDR2 SASEGT. CDR3 length equals 15 residues. Trimming left V 4 bases short and J 7 bases short, with 17 bases between. CDR3 amino acids: CASSALLVGGNEQFF. The CDR3 DNA is TGTGCCAGCAGTGCTTTACTAGTAGGGGGAAATGAGCAGTTCTTC.

The chain employs TRBV5-1 and TRBJ1-2, with 9 bases aligning to TRBD1. The CDR3 runs to 13 residues. V lost 4 bases and J lost 9; bases outside the gene matches: 7. Germline V gene sequence: CDR1 SGHRS, CDR2 YFSETQ. The CDR3 reads CASSPRTGDRYTF. CDR3 nucleotide sequence: TGCGCCAGCAGCCCCCGGACAGGGGACCGCTACACCTTC.

This clonotype was seen only a few times. This chain uses TRBV12-3 or TRBV12-4 with TRBJ1-2, with TRBD1 identical over 9 bases. V lost 6 bases and J lost 6; bases outside the gene matches: 5. The CDR3 runs 13 residues. For the CDR3, the DNA is TGTGCCAGCAGCCCGGGACAGGGACATGGCTACACCTTC. It specifies CASSPGQGHGYTF.

In this sample, this clonotype turned up many times. V gene TRBV19 combines with J gene TRBJ2-7; D gene ambiguous. V lost 6 bases and J lost 2, with 14 bases in between. CDR3 length equals 14 residues. CDR1 LNHDA and CDR2 SQIVND come from the germline V gene (reference sequence). The CDR3 loop is CASSAWQEPYEQYF. In DNA, the CDR3 is TGTGCCAGTAGCGCCTGGCAGGAACCCTACGAGCAGTACTTC.

DNA of the CDR3: TGTGCCAGCAGTTACCTCCCCCCGGGACCCAAAAACATTCAGTACTTC. Translating it yields CASSYLPPGPKNIQYF. The rearrangement links TRBV6-6 to TRBJ2-4, with D perhaps matching TRBD1 or TRBD2 (5 bases each). Trimming pared 2 bases from V and 2 bases from J, leaving 13 bases between. The CDR3 consists of 16 residues. The germline V gene has CDR1 MNHNY and CDR2 SVGAGI (reference sequence).